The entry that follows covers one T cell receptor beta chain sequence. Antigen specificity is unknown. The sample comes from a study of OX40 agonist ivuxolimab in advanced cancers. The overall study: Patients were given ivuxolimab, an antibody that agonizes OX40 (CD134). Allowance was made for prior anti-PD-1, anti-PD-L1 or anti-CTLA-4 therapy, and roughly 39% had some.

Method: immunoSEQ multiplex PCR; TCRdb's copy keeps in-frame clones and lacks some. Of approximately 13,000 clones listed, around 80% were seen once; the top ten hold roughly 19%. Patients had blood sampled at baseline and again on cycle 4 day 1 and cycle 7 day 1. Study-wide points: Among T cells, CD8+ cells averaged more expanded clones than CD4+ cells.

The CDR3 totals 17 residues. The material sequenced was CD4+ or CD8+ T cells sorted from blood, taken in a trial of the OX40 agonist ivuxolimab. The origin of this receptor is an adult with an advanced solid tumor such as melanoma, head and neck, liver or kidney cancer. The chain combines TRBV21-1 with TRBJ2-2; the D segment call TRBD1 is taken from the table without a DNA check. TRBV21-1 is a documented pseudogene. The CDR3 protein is CASSARGQAIEHRGAVF. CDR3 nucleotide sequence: TGTGCCAGCAGCGCACGCGGACAGGCAATCGAACACCGGGGAGCTGTTTTT.